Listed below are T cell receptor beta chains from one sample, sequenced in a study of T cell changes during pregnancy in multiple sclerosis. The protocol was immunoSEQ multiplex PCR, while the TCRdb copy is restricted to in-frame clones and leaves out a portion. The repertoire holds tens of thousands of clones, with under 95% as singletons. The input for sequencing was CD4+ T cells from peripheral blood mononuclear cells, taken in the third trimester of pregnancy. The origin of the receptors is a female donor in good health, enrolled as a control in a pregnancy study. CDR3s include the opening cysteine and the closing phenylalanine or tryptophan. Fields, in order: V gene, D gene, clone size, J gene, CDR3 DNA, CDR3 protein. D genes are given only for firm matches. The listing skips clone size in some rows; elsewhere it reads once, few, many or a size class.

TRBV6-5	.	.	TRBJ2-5	TGTGCCAGCAGTCCGCAAGAGACCCAGTACTTC	CASSPQETQYF
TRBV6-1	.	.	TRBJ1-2	TGTGCCAGCAGGGCCACCCGAGGGAACTATGGCTACACCTTC	CASRATRGNYGYTF
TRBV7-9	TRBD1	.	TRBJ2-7	TGTGCCAGCAGCTTAGTGACAGGGTACGAGCAGTACTTC	CASSLVTGYEQYF
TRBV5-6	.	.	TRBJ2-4	TGTGCCAGCAGCTGGCAGGGAAACATTCAGTACTTC	CASSWQGNIQYF
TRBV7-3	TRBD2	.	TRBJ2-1	TGTGCCAGCAGCTTACTAGCGGGAGGGTTGCATGAGCAGTTCTTC	CASSLLAGGLHEQFF
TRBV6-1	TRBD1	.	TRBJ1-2	TGTGCCAGCAGTGAAGGTTGGTGGACAGGGGCCCGCAGGGGCTATGGCTACACCTTC	CASSEGWWTGARRGYGYTF
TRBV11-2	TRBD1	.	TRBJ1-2	TGTGCCAGCAGCTTAGTGGGACAGGGGGCGGAGGGCTACACCTTC	CASSLVGQGAEGYTF
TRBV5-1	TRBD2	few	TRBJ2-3	TGCGCCAGCAGTGCTAGCGGAGACACTCAGGCGCAGTATTTT	CASSASGDTQAQYF
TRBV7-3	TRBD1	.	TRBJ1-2	TGTGCCAGCAGCTTAAGACCCGTGGACAGGGTTTTCCCAACCTTC	CASSLRPVDRVFPTF
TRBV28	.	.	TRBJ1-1	TGTGCCAGCAGTTTACCCTCCTCTCGAACCAGGACTGAAGCTTTCTTT	CASSLPSSRTRTEAFF
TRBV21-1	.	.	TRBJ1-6	TGTGCCAGCACTTTAGACAGGGCACGATCACCCCTCCACTTT	CASTLDRARSPLHF
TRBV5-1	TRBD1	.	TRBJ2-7	TGCGCCAGCAGCCCGGGACAGGGGGCGATTTTCTACGAGCAGTACTTC	CASSPGQGAIFYEQYF
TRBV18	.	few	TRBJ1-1	TGTGCCAGCTCACCACTCCCGGAAGGGAGGCGGAACACTGAAGCTTTCTTT	CASSPLPEGRRNTEAFF
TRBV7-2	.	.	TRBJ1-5	TGTGCCAGCAGCTTAGGGGGGAGGGGCAATCAGCCCCAGCATTTT	CASSLGGRGNQPQHF
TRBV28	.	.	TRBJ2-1	TGTGCCAGCAGTTGGCCGGGCCCCGGGGTTTCCAATGAGCAGTTCTTC	CASSWPGPGVSNEQFF
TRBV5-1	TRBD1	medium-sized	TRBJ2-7	TGCGCCAGCAGCTCGGTTACAGGGGCCTACGAGCAGTACTTC	CASSSVTGAYEQYF
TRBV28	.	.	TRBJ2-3	TGTGCCAGCATCTCCATACCCGGAATATCGAGGGCAGATACGCAGTATTTT	CASISIPGISRADTQYF
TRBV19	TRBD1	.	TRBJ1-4	TGTGCCAGTAGTAAGGGACAGGGGGAAGAAAAACTGTTTTTT	CASSKGQGEEKLFF
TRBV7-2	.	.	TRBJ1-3	TGTGCCAGCAGCTTATTCCAGGGAGGGTCTGGAAACACCATATATTTT	CASSLFQGGSGNTIYF
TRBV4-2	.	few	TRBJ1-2	TGTGCCAGCAGCCAAGCAGGGGATCTCTATGGCTACACCTTC	CASSQAGDLYGYTF
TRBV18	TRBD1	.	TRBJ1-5	TGTGCCAGCTCACCGGATCCGGGACAGGGATTTCGGGGCAATCAGCCCCAGCATTTT	CASSPDPGQGFRGNQPQHF
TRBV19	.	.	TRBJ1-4	TGTGCCAGCTGCAAATCGGTCTCTAACAATGAAAAACTGTTTTTT	CASCKSVSNNEKLFF
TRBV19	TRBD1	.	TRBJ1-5	TGTGCCAGTAGTGGGGGGGGACAGGGGGAGCCCCAGCATTTT	CASSGGGQGEPQHF
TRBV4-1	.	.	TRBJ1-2	TGCGCCAGCACCTGGCGGGGCCCCCTTAACTATGGCTACACCTTC	CASTWRGPLNYGYTF
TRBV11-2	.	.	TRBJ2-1	TGTGCCAGCAGCTTAGCTGGGGCGGGAAGTCCGTTCTTC	CASSLAGAGSPFF
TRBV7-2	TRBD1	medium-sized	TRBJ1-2	TGTGCCAGCAGCTCCGCAGGGGGGCCAAACTATGGCTACACCTTC	CASSSAGGPNYGYTF
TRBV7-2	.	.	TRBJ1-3	TGTGCCAGCAGCTTACCAGCAGGGGCTGGAAACACCATATATTTT	CASSLPAGAGNTIYF
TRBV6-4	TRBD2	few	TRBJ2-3	TGTGCCAGCAGCACCGGGACTAGCGGGACAACAGATACGCAGTATTTT	CASSTGTSGTTDTQYF
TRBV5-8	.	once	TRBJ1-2	TGTGCCAGCGAGTTTAGGGACACAGATGGCTACACCTTC	CASEFRDTDGYTF
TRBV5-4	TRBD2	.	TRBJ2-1	TGTGCCAGCAGACCCGGACTAGCGGATGAGCAGTTCTTC	CASRPGLADEQFF
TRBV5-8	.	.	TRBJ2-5	TGTGCCAGCAGCTTGCTCTCCAGCCAAGAGACCCAGTACTTC	CASSLLSSQETQYF
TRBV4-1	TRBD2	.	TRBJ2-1	TGCGCCAGCAGCCAAGAACTAGCGGGGGGGCTCAATGAGCAGTTCTTC	CASSQELAGGLNEQFF
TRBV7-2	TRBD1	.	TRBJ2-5	TGTGCCAGCAGCTTAGCGGGGACAGGGCCGGGAGGGACCCAGTACTTC	CASSLAGTGPGGTQYF
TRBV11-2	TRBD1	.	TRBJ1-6	TGTGCCAGCAGCCCACAGGGGACAGGGGAGTCACCCCTCCACTTT	CASSPQGTGESPLHF
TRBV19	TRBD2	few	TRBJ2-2	TGTGCCAGTAGTCCCCCGGGACTAGCTAATACCGGGGAGCTGTTTTTT	CASSPPGLANTGELFF
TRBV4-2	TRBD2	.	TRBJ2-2	TGTGCCAGCACTCCGGGGGGGCTACGGACCGGGGAGCTGTTTTTT	CASTPGGLRTGELFF
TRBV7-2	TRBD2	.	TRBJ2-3	TGTGCCAGCAGCATTTCCGGGCTAGCGGAAATAGATACGCAGTATTTT	CASSISGLAEIDTQYF
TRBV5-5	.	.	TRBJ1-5	TGTGCCAGCAGCTACACGGGGGGTAACAGCAATCAGCCCCAGCATTTT	CASSYTGGNSNQPQHF
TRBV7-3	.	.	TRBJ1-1	TGTGCCAGCAGCTTAATCGGGGGGCAAGTCACTGAAGCTTTCTTT	CASSLIGGQVTEAFF
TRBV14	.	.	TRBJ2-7	TGTGCCAGCAGCCCTAACCTACCTAGGGGGTCTTACGAGCAGTACTTC	CASSPNLPRGSYEQYF
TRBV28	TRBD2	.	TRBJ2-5	TGTGCCAGCAGTTTAACCGGGAGGGCCAAGGGTAAGACCCAGTACTTC	CASSLTGRAKGKTQYF
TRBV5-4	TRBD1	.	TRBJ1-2	TGTGCCAGCAGCTCACGACAGGGCGGCTACACCTTC	CASSSRQGGYTF
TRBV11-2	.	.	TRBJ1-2	TGTGCCAGCAGCTTAGAAGCAGGGGCCTATGGCTACACCTTC	CASSLEAGAYGYTF
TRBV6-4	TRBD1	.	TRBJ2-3	TGTGCCAGCAGTGACTCGGGACAGGGGTCGGATACGCAGTATTTT	CASSDSGQGSDTQYF
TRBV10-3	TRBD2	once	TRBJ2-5	TGTGCCATCAGCCGAGCGGGGGAAGAGACCCAGTACTTC	CAISRAGEETQYF
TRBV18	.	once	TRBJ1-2	TGTGCCAGCTCACCGGAGGATGGAAATGGCTACACCTTC	CASSPEDGNGYTF
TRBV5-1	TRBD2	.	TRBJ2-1	TGCGCCAGCACCCCGACTAGCGGGAGTTTTGAGCAGTTCTTC	CASTPTSGSFEQFF
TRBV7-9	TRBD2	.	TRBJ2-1	TGTGCCAGCAGCTTCGGACTAGCGGGAGGGCTTCACAATGAGCAGTTCTTC	CASSFGLAGGLHNEQFF